The clone carrying this T cell receptor beta chain occurred a few times. J lost 0 bases, V lost 6 bases, and 4 bases had no gene match. This CDR3 comprises 14 residues. Germline V CDR1 and CDR2: SNHLY, FYNNEI. In the study's own analysis: It was from reference gene primer amplification that nucleated cell counts were estimated. The table came from immunoSEQ multiplex PCR; TCRdb's copy has only in-frame clones and leaves some out. V, J and clone size derive from that table, while D and trimming were established from the DNA sequence. Seen here are under 150,000 clones, approximately 80% observed once, and the top ten hold roughly 3.9%. This sample is part of a study of blood T cell repertoires in COVID-19.

Specimen: PBMCs or T cells enriched from blood (not recorded which). The TCR comes from a man aged 50-60 years in a cohort exposed to, infected with or recovered from COVID-19 (not recorded which). The genes are TRBV2 and TRBJ1-1, with 7 bases matching TRBD1. This CDR3 is CASSRDRMNTEAFF. CDR3 nucleotide sequence: TGTGCCAGCAGCCGGGACAGAATGAACACTGAAGCTTTCTTT.